This T cell receptor beta chain is drawn from a study of blood T cell repertoires in COVID-19. Whole-study context: Both acute and convalescent COVID-19 samples were obtained from the United States, Italy and Spain. Nucleic acid was either cDNA or gDNA, and it came from T cells, B-cell-depleted T cells, or PBMCs.

The V gene's germline CDR1 is KGHSH and CDR2 LQKENI. The CDR3 has 15 amino acids. The trim removed 3 bases at V and 4 bases at J, leaving 9 bases unmatched. This clone was seen once. Cohort 3 donors were reported recovered after two negative PCRs, clearance, or symptom resolution. Sequencing used immunoSEQ multiplex PCR; TCRdb keeps in-frame clones, though not all of them. Of fewer than 450,000 clones in the sample, around 90% were seen once. The gene calls are TRBV18 and TRBJ2-7; TRBD1 matches at 7 bases. The TCR was taken from a man between 18 and 29 years old who had recovered from COVID-19. Material for sequencing was PBMCs or T cells enriched from blood (not recorded which). Here the CDR3 reads CASSPSDRARYEQYF. The CDR3 DNA is TGTGCCAGCTCACCTTCTGACAGGGCGAGGTACGAGCAGTACTTC.